This T cell receptor (beta chain) was sequenced in a study of Graves' ophthalmopathy and Graves' hyperthyroidism. The sample holds a few counts of this clonotype. Germline V gives CDR1 MDHEN, CDR2 SYDVKM. Trimming took off 2 bases at V and 2 bases at J, with 13 bases between the two ends. The CDR3 spans 15 residues. RNA transcripts served as template for amplifying TCR beta CDR3 sequences. Investigators did first-round RT-PCR with HTBI primers, then second-round multiplex PCR. TCRdb reanalysed the multiplex PCR reads using MiXCR and keeps one entry per CDR3 protein. Of fewer than 600,000 distinct CDR3 sequences detected, 14% appear once; the ten largest clones hold more than 8.5%.

Sequencing was carried out using blood. The chain couples TRBV28 to TRBJ2-7; D is possibly TRBD1 or TRBD2 (5 bases each). This TCR was recovered from a woman in her thirties with Graves' ophthalmopathy. CDR3 DNA: TGTGCCAGCAGTTTACTGGGACCACTGACCTACGAGCAGTACTTC. It yields the protein CASSLLGPLTYEQYF.